This passage covers 8 T cell receptor beta chains from one sample sequenced in a study. TCRdb re-derived calls from the 5' RACE reads in MiXCR, one entry per CDR3 protein. The profile shows about 54,000 distinct CDR3 sequences, approximately 17% of them singletons. Source material: naive CD4+ T cells sorted from blood. Subset of the sample: naive CD4+ T cells, CD4+CD45RA+CD25-. The receptors originated from a female donor with breast cancer.

This clonotype was detected a few times. The chain carries TRBV3-1 and TRBJ2-2; D ambiguous. CDR1 and CDR2 (germline): LGHDT, YNNKEL (reference sequence). This CDR3 has 12 residues. V dropped 8 bases and J dropped 1 base, with 5 bases sitting between them. The CDR3 coding sequence is TGTGCCAGCGGCAGGAACACCGGGGAGCTGTTTTTT. Translating gives CASGRNTGELFF.

This clonotype was counted a few times. V gene TRBV5-1 combines with J gene TRBJ2-1, with 13 bases matching TRBD2. After removal of 5 bases from V and 7 bases from J, the junction contained 3 bases not matched to a gene. The CDR3 is 14 amino acids. In germline, CDR1 is SGHRS, CDR2 YFSETQ. The CDR3, as DNA: TGCGCCAGCAGAGGACTAGCGGGAGTAAATGAGCAGTTCTTC. Protein: CASRGLAGVNEQFF.

This clonotype was seen at least ten times. The rearrangement joins TRBV5-1 to TRBJ2-1; 7 nucleotides agree with TRBD1. The junction had 0 bases not matched to a gene; V was cut back by 2 bases and J by 7 bases. Germline V gene data show CDR1 as SGHRS and CDR2 as YFSETQ. CDR3 size: 12 residues. CDR3 sequence reads: CASSLQGNEQFF. The CDR3 DNA sequence: TGCGCCAGCAGCTTACAGGGGAATGAGCAGTTCTTC.

Here the CDR3 reads CSARDGTGTPGYTQYF. CDR3 sequence (DNA): TGCAGTGCTAGAGATGGGACAGGGACCCCCGGGTACACGCAGTATTTT. The chain is built from TRBV20-1 and TRBJ2-3, with 9 bases matching TRBD1. Germline lookup yields CDR1 DFQATT and CDR2 SNEGSKA (reference sequence). The CDR3 is 16 residues long. After removal of 0 bases from V and 9 bases from J, the junction contained 13 bases not matched to a gene.

This clonotype was seen a few times. The chain uses TRBV6-6 and TRBJ2-1; D is undetermined. V lost 8 bases and J 12 bases, leaving 11 bases between the germline ends. The germline V gene encodes CDR1 MNHNY and CDR2 SVGAGI (reference sequence). The CDR3 loop spans 10 amino acids. As DNA, the CDR3 is TGTGCCAGCGGCGACTGGGGGCAGTTCTTC. Residues: CASGDWGQFF.

The rearrangement uses TRBV25-1 and TRBJ2-5; a possible D gene is TRBD2 (6 bases). Germline V CDR1 and CDR2: MGHDK, SYGVNS. The CDR3 spans 15 residues. Trimming pared 1 base from V and 4 bases from J, leaving 13 bases between. The CDR3 here is CASSESGGKGETQYF. The CDR3 nucleotides read TGTGCCAGCAGTGAATCTGGAGGGAAGGGAGAGACCCAGTACTTC. The full variable domain, completed using reference TRBV25-1 and TRBJ2-5, is EADIYQTPRYLVIGTGKKITLECSQTMGHDKMYWYQQDPGMELHLIHYSYGVNSTEKGDLSSESTVSRIRTEHFPLTLESARPSHTSQYLCASSESGGKGETQYFGPGTRLLVL.

This clonotype came up a few times. The chain joins TRBV12-3 or TRBV12-4 to TRBJ2-7; TRBD1 might be the D (6 bases). Trimming shortened V by 6 bases and J by 2 bases, and 17 bases separated the two germline ends. There are 15 residues in the CDR3. DNA for the CDR3: TGTGCCAGCAGCAACACAGGGAAATCGACCTACGAGCAGTACTTC. This codes for CASSNTGKSTYEQYF.

The chain employs TRBV7-8 and TRBJ1-5, with 8 bases aligning to TRBD1. The junction had 2 bases not matched to a gene; V was cut back by 4 bases and J by 6 bases. The CDR3 has 13 amino acids. CDR1 and CDR2 (germline): SGHVS, FQNEAQ. The CDR3 protein is CASSYDRGQPQHF. The DNA for the CDR3 is TGTGCCAGCAGCTATGACAGGGGTCAGCCCCAGCATTTT.